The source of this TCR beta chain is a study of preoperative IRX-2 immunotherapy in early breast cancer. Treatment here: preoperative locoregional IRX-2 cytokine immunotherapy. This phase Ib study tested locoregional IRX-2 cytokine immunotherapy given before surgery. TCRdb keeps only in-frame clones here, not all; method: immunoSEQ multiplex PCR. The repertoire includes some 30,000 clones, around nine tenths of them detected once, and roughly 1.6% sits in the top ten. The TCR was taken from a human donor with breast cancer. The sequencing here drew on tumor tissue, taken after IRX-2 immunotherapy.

CDR3 sequence reads: CASSYRGYGEQFF. In DNA, the CDR3 is TGTGCCAGCAGTTATAGGGGGTATGGGGAGCAGTTCTTC. This chain uses TRBV6-8 with TRBJ2-1, with D possibly matching TRBD1 (6 bases). The CDR3 is 13 residues long. Germline values: CDR1 MNHGY, CDR2 SAAAGT. The ends were cut back, 3 bases at V and 10 bases at J, with 13 bases in the middle.